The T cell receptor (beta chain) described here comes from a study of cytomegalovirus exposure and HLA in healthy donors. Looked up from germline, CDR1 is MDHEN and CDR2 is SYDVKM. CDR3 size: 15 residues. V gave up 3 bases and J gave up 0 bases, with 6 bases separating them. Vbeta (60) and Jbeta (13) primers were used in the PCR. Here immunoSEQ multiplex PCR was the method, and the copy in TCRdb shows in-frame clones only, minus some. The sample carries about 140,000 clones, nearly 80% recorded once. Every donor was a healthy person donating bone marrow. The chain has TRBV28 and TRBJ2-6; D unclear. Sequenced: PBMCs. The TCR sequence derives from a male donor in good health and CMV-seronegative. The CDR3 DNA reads TGTGCCAGCAGTTTCGCAGGCTCTGGGGCCAACGTCCTGACTTTC. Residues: CASSFAGSGANVLTF.